This paragraph covers one TCR beta chain sequence. This sample is part of a study of blood T cell repertoires in COVID-19. The assay was immunoSEQ multiplex PCR, and TCRdb's table has in-frame clones only and misses some. The table has roughly 320,000 clones, more than 80% seen once. This CDR3 contains 16 residues. CDR1 and CDR2 from the germline V gene are SGHVS and FNYEAQ. The J segment lost 4 bases and the V segment lost 5 bases, leaving 10 bases of the junction unmatched. Sequenced sample: peripheral blood. The chain joins TRBV7-6 to TRBJ2-5; TRBD1 agrees at 10 bases. The receptor comes from a woman in her forties or fifties with COVID-19, enrolled during active disease. CDR3: CASSPKGQGIAETQYF. In DNA form, the CDR3 reads TGTGCCAGCAGCCCTAAGGGACAGGGGATAGCAGAGACCCAGTACTTC.